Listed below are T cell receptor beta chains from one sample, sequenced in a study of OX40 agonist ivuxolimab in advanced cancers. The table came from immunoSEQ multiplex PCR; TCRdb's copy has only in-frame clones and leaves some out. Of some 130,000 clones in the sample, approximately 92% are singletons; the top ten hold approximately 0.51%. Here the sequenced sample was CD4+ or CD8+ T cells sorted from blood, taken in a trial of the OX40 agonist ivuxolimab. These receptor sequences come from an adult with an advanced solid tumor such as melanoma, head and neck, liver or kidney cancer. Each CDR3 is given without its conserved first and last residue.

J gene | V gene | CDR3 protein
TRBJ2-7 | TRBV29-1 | SVGDRFYEQY
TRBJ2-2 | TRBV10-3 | AISELTSGTTGELF
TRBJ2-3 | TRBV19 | ASSMGPGVTDTQY
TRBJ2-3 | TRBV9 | ASSVGAQASDTQY
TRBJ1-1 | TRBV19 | ASSILGLVNTEAF
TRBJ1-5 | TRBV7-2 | ASSLGDQPQH
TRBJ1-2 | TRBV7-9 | ASSLGLNYGYT
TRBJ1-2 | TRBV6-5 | ASSYHRTGGAYGYT
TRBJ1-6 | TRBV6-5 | ASSYSREAYNSPLH
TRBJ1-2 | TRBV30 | AWSATGPPRSYT
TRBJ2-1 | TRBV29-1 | SVDGGLYNEQF
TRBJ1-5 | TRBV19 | ASRVLQGGDWSNQPQH
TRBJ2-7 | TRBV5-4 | ASSPNSGTATSYEQY
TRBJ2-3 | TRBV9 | ASGSDTQY
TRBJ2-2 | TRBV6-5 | ASSFLNWQTGELF
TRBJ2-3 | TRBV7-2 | ASSLVAGGETDTQY
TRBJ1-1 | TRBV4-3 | ASTPGQGGTEAF
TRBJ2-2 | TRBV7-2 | ASSLWGTNTGELF
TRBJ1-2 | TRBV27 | ASSLGDSNYGYT
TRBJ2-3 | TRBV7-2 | ASLATPDTQY
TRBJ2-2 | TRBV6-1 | ASSAGQNTGELF
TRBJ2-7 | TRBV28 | ASSLPSYEQY
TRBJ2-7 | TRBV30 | AWSVGYEQY
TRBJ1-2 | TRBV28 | ASSFLYLPGYGYT
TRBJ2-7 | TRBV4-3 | ASSQDLYTSGQGLHEQY
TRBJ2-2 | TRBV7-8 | ASSFGGGANTGELF
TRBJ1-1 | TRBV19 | ASSSVTGVANTEAF
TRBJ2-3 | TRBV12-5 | ASGRRSGRPTDTQY
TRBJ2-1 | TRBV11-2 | ASSLVGVNEQF
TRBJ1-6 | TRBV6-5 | ASSYRDSRSPLH
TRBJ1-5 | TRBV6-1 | ASSLTESNQPQH
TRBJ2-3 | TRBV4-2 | ASSPRTVSSDTQY
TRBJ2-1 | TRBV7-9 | ASSSGVRLAGVFAEQF
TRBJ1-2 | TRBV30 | AWSDRFYGYT
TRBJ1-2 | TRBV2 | ASSEQGLDGYT
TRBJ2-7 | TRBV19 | ASSLQGPHEQY
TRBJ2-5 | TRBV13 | ASRATRAETQY
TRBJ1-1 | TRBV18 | ASSPDSWATEAF
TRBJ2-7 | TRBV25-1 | ASRPISSGGPYEQY
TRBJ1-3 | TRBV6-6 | ASSHAPGNTIY
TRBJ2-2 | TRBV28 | ASSAPGGNTGELF
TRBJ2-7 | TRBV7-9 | ASSSLFTGQLSSYEQY
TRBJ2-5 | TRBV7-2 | ASSLGRETQY
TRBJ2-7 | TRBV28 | ASKRASTSYEQY
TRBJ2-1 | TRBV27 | ASSLVRGEQF
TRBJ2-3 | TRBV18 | ASSPGSYTDTQY
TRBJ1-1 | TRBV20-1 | SARRTEAF
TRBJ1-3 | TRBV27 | AQRGFQPTSSGNTIY